This T cell receptor (beta chain) is from a study of shared clonotypes between healthy human individuals. The CDR3 consists of 17 residues. Unmatched junction bases numbered 13, after V lost 4 bases and J lost 2 bases. Germline CDR1 reads MNHEY; CDR2 reads SMNVEV (reference sequence). In this sample, this clone turned up once. Measured with immunoSEQ multiplex PCR; TCRdb has only the in-frame clones, and not every one. The sample includes some 2,100,000 clones, approximately 94% seen only once; the top ten take more than 0.1%. The receptor's source is a man younger than 30 in good health. Sequencing used naive CD4+ T cells sorted from blood. Subset defined: CD45RA+ positively selected. This chain uses TRBV27 with TRBJ2-7, with 8 nucleotides matching TRBD2. The CDR3 here is CASSSAPTSGAPYEQYF. DNA of the CDR3: TGTGCCAGCAGTTCCGCTCCCACTAGCGGAGCTCCCTACGAGCAGTACTTC.